The rows below give T cell receptor beta chains drawn from one sample of a study of T cell responses to AZD1222 COVID-19 vaccine. Measured with immunoSEQ multiplex PCR; TCRdb has only the in-frame clones, and not every one. There are 130,000 or so clones in the sample; approximately 90% occur only once, and around 3% lies in the top ten. The starting material was peripheral blood, obtained 28 days after the second AZD1222 dose. The receptors were gathered from an adult who received the AZD1222 COVID-19 vaccine. CDR3s include the opening cysteine and the closing phenylalanine or tryptophan. A D gene is named only where the DNA matches it firmly. The listing skips clone size in some rows; elsewhere it reads once, few, many or a size class.

D	V	size	J	DNA	CDR3
.	TRBV7-9	once	TRBJ1-1	TGTGCCAGCAGCTTAGAGGGAACTTTGAACACTGAAGCTTTCTTT	CASSLEGTLNTEAFF
.	TRBV12-3/TRBV12-4	.	TRBJ1-1	TGTGCCAGCAGCCTAGTGGGGACTGAAGCTTTCTTT	CASSLVGTEAFF
.	TRBV3-1/TRBV3-2	.	TRBJ2-7	TGTGCCAGCAGCCAAGATCCCGGGTACGAGCAGTACTTC	CASSQDPGYEQYF
.	TRBV4-3	.	TRBJ1-4	TGCGCCAGCAGCCAAGATCGGCAGGGGAGGTCAACTAATGAAAAACTGTTTTTT	CASSQDRQGRSTNEKLFF
.	TRBV4-1	.	TRBJ1-2	TGCGCCAGCAGCCACCACCTACGACGTTTACAGACTAACTATGGCTACACCTTC	CASSHHLRRLQTNYGYTF
.	TRBV3-1/TRBV3-2	.	TRBJ1-6	TGTGCCAGCAGCCGGTCTATCACAGGCTCCTATAATTCACCCCTCCACTTT	CASSRSITGSYNSPLHF
.	TRBV30	once	TRBJ2-7	TGTGCCTGGAGTAAGGTCGCGTCCTACGAGCAGTACTTC	CAWSKVASYEQYF
.	TRBV29-1	.	TRBJ1-2	TGCAGCGTTGACAGCGGGGGCGCCAACTATGGCTACACCTTC	CSVDSGGANYGYTF
.	TRBV1	.	TRBJ1-5	TGCACCAGCAGCCTAGGCAGGGCGAATCAGCCCCAGCATTTT	CTSSLGRANQPQHF
.	TRBV19	.	TRBJ1-1	TGTGCCAGTAGGTCACAGGGTGAAGCTGAAGCTTTCTTT	CASRSQGEAEAFF
TRBD1	TRBV6-5	.	TRBJ1-4	TGTGCCAGCAGTACGGGACAGGGGAATGAAAAACTGTTTTTT	CASSTGQGNEKLFF
TRBD2	TRBV7-8	few	TRBJ2-7	TGTGCCAGCAGCCCCCGGGAGGGGGCCTACGAGCAGTACTTC	CASSPREGAYEQYF
.	TRBV6-2/TRBV6-3	.	TRBJ1-5	TGTGCCAGCAGTTACTCGAATGGACGCGGACAGCCCCAGCATTTT	CASSYSNGRGQPQHF
.	TRBV29-1	.	TRBJ1-1	TGCAGCGTTGACAGGGATTGGACTGAAGCTTTCTTT	CSVDRDWTEAFF
.	TRBV19	.	TRBJ1-4	TGTGCCAGTAGTCTCTCCACAGTGAATGAAAAACTGTTTTTT	CASSLSTVNEKLFF
.	TRBV12-3/TRBV12-4	.	TRBJ2-7	TGTGCCAGCAGTTTATTCGGGTACGAGCAGTACTTC	CASSLFGYEQYF
TRBD1	TRBV29-1	.	TRBJ2-5	TGCAGCGTTGTGACAGGGGGTGGGGAGACCCAGTACTTC	CSVVTGGGETQYF
.	TRBV6-5	.	TRBJ1-2	TGTGCCAGCAGATCCTCGGTCCTCTATGGCTACACCTTC	CASRSSVLYGYTF
TRBD1	TRBV28	.	TRBJ1-2	TGTGCCAGCAGTCCTGGGACAGGAGGCTACACCTTC	CASSPGTGGYTF
TRBD1	TRBV6-5	.	TRBJ2-1	TGTGCCAGCAGTTTCCAAGGACAGGGGTACGGGGAGCAGTTCTTC	CASSFQGQGYGEQFF
.	TRBV3-1/TRBV3-2	.	TRBJ2-5	TGTGCCAGCAGCCAAAGGAGGGTTTACGAGACCCAGTACTTC	CASSQRRVYETQYF
TRBD2	TRBV5-4	.	TRBJ2-5	TGTGCCAGCTCCGGGGGGGCGGGGACCCCGCGGGAGACCCAGTACTTC	CASSGGAGTPRETQYF
TRBD1	TRBV28	.	TRBJ1-3	TGTGCCAGCAGCCTAGGACAGGCTGGAAACACCATATATTTT	CASSLGQAGNTIYF
.	TRBV28	.	TRBJ2-5	TGTGCCAGCAGTTTTGCGTCGGCCCAAGAGACCCAGTACTTC	CASSFASAQETQYF
TRBD1	TRBV27	.	TRBJ1-2	TGTGCCAGCAGTTGGGGACAGGATTATGGCTACACCTTC	CASSWGQDYGYTF
TRBD2	TRBV10-3	.	TRBJ2-5	TGTGCCATCAGCCTTGGACTAGCGGGGGGTCGAGAGACCCAGTACTTC	CAISLGLAGGRETQYF
.	TRBV11-1	.	TRBJ2-1	TGTGCCAGCAGCTTATTTCGGCAGGGAAAGCAGTTCTTC	CASSLFRQGKQFF
TRBD1	TRBV7-7	.	TRBJ2-7	TGTGCTAGCAGCTTGGGACAGGGGAGGGACGAGCAGTACTTC	CASSLGQGRDEQYF
TRBD1	TRBV2	.	TRBJ1-6	TGTGCCAGTGGGGGGACAGAGAATTCACCCCTCCACTTT	CASGGTENSPLHF
TRBD1	TRBV7-3	.	TRBJ1-5	TGTGCCAGCAGCCCCGGGACAGGAAGCAATCAGCCCCAGCATTTT	CASSPGTGSNQPQHF
TRBD1	TRBV19	.	TRBJ1-5	TGTGCCAGTAGTATAAACAGGGGCGGCCAGCCCCAGCATTTT	CASSINRGGQPQHF
.	TRBV5-1	.	TRBJ2-1	TGCGCCACCCGGTGGGAGGTCTCGCCGGGTGAGCAGTTCTTC	CATRWEVSPGEQFF
TRBD1	TRBV9	.	TRBJ1-4	TGTGCCAGCAGCCCCCGGACAGGGGTCGAAAAACTGTTTTTT	CASSPRTGVEKLFF
.	TRBV6-5	.	TRBJ1-5	TGTGCCAGCAGTTTCTCCTTATATCAGCCCCAGCATTTT	CASSFSLYQPQHF
.	TRBV30	.	TRBJ1-2	TGTGCCTTTACGACCGGGACATTCGTCTATGGCTACACCTTC	CAFTTGTFVYGYTF
.	TRBV10-2	once	TRBJ2-4	TGCGCCAGCAGTGAAGGGGGGGGGTTCCAAAACATTCAGTACTTC	CASSEGGGFQNIQYF
TRBD1	TRBV24-1	.	TRBJ1-2	TGTGCACAACCTCGGACAGGCCATAACTATGGCTACACCTTC	CAQPRTGHNYGYTF
.	TRBV30	once	TRBJ1-4	TGTGCCTGGAGTGTAGGGGCTAGGAGAAAACTGTTTTTT	CAWSVGARRKLFF
.	TRBV2	once	TRBJ2-3	TGTGCCAGCTGGGTGGCGGACTCCACAGATACGCAGTATTTT	CASWVADSTDTQYF
.	TRBV18	once	TRBJ2-4	TGTGCCAGCTCACTCCATGTAAGAGGGGGGGCCGCCAAAAACATTCAGTACTTC	CASSLHVRGGAAKNIQYF
TRBD1	TRBV19	.	TRBJ1-2	TGTGCCAGTAGGGACAGGGAGACTGGCTACACCTTC	CASRDRETGYTF
TRBD1	TRBV4-1	.	TRBJ1-2	TGCGCCAGCAGCCAGAACCCGGGACAGCCTTCCTATGGCTACACCTTC	CASSQNPGQPSYGYTF
TRBD1	TRBV6-6	.	TRBJ2-5	TGTGCCAGCAGGGGTTGGGACAGCCAGGGGACCCAGTACTTC	CASRGWDSQGTQYF
.	TRBV5-1	.	TRBJ1-4	TGCGCCAGCAGCGGCAGGCCTTCAAATGAAAAACTGTTTTTT	CASSGRPSNEKLFF
.	TRBV27	once	TRBJ1-2	TGTGCCAGCAGTAAGGAGTTCAGTAACTATGGCTACACCTTC	CASSKEFSNYGYTF
.	TRBV15	.	TRBJ2-2	TGTGCCACCAGCAGAGATCTAATGGGCAGTAACACCGGGGAGCTGTTTTTT	CATSRDLMGSNTGELFF